The present T cell receptor (beta chain) was sequenced within a study of regulatory dendritic cells for organ transplantation. Allogeneic regulatory or mature dendritic cells were co-cultured for 5 days with CFSE-labeled sorted T cells at 1:10. CD4+ or CD8+ T cells were sorted as naive CD45RA+ or memory CD45RO+. Broader study findings: Memory CD8+ clonal expansion seemed more limited with regulatory than mature dendritic cells.

This clone was picked up one time. Its antigen is currently unknown. Only in-frame clones appear in the TCRdb table, and some are missing; sequencing was by immunoSEQ multiplex PCR. The sample has over 9,500 clones, about nine tenths seen once. This CDR3 spans 16 amino acids. Germline V gene lookup returns CDR1 SGHTA and CDR2 FQGNSA. V shed 0 bases and J shed 3 bases, with 15 bases lying between them. This receptor was taken from a human donor in good health. What was sequenced was naive CD8+ T cells from blood cultured with regulatory dendritic cells. Indicated subset: CD45RA+ naive T cells. The chain couples TRBV7-2 to TRBJ2-7; D is unclear. The CDR3, as DNA: TGTGCCAGCAGCTTAGCTGCTGGAATCTGGGTCTACGAGCAGTACTTC. Protein: CASSLAAGIWVYEQYF.